This TCR beta chain was sequenced during a study of regulatory T cells in long-lasting Graves disease. Study conclusions and caveats: For persistent Graves' patients, TCR diversity was lower than for newly diagnosed ones.

Combining iRepertoire HTBI primers with Arm-PCR of CDR3 regions, the authors built TCR beta libraries. TCRdb re-analysed the multiplex PCR reads in MiXCR, keeping a single row per CDR3 protein. Of about 430,000 distinct CDR3 sequences in the sample, roughly a fifth were seen once. The CDR3 has 14 amino acids. From germline, CDR1 is MDHEN and CDR2 SYDVKM. Unmatched junction bases numbered 7, after V lost 6 bases and J lost 8 bases. Noted time point: persistent/refractory GD, antithyroid drugs over 5 years with positive TRAb. PBMC RNA was the source of the TCR library. A note on this clonotype: Antigen unknown.

This chain joins TRBV28 and TRBJ2-1; 10 bases are shared with TRBD1. The sequence was obtained from a female donor with Graves disease. The material sequenced was peripheral blood mononuclear cells (PBMCs), taken when the disease was refractory, from a patient treated with antithyroid drugs. The CDR3 reads CASSPDRGRDEQFF. CDR3 nucleotide sequence: TGTGCCAGCAGCCCCGACAGGGGGCGAGATGAGCAGTTCTTC.